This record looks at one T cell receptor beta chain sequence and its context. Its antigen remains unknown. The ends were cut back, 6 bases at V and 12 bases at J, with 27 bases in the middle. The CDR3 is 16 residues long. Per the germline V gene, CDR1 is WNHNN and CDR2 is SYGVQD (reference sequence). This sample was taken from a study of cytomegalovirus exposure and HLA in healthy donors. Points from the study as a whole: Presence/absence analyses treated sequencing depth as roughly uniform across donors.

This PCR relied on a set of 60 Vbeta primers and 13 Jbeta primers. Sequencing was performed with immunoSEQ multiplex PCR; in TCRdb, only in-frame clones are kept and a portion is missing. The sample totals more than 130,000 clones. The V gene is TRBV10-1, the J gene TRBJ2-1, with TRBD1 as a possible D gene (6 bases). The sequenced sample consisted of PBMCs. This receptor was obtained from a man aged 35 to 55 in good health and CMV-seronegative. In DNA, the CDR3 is TGCGCCAGCAGACAGCTTGGGGGCCAGGGCAGTCCGGGGCAGTTCTTC. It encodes CASRQLGGQGSPGQFF.